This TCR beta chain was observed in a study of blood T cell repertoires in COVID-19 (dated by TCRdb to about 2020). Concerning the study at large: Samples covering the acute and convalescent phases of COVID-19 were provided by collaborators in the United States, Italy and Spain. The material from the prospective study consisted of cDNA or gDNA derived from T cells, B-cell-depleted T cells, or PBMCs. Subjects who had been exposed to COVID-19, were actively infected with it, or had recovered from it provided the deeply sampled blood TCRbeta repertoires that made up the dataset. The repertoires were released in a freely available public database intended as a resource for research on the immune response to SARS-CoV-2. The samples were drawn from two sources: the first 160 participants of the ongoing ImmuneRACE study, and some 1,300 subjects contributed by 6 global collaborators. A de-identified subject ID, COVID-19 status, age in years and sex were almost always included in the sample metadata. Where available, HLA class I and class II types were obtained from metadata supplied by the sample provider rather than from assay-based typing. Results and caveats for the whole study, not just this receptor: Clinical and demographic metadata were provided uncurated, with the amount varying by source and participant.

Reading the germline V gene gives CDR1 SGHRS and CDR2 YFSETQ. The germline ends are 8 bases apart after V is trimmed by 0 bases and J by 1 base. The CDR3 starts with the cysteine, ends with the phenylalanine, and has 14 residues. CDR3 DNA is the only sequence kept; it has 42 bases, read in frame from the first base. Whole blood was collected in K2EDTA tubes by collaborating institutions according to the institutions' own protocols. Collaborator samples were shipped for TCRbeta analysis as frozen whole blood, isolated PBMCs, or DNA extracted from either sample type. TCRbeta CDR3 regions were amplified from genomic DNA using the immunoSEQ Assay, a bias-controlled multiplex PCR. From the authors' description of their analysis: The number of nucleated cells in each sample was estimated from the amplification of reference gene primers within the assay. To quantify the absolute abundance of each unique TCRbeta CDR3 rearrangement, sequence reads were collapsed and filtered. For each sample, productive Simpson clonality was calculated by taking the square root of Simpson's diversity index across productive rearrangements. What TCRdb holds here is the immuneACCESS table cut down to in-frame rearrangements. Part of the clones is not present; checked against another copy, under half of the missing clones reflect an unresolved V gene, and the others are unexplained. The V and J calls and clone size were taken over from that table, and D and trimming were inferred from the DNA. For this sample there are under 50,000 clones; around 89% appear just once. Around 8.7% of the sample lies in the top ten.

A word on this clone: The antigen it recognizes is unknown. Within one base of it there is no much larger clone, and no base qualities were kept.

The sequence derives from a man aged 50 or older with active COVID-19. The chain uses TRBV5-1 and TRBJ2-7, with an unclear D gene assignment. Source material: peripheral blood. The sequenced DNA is TGCGCCAGCAGCTTGGAGGAGACTTCCTACGAGCAGTACTTC. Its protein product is CASSLEETSYEQYF.